What follows are 21 T cell receptor beta chains derived from one specimen sequenced in a study of cytomegalovirus exposure and HLA in healthy donors. PCR involved 60 Vbeta and 13 Jbeta primers. Assay used: immunoSEQ multiplex PCR; TCRdb lists only in-frame clones, some missing. The sample lists some 89,000 clones; about 70% were seen once. Sequencing used PBMCs. These receptors were taken from a man aged 55-75 years in good health and CMV-seronegative.

The V gene is TRBV4-3, the J gene TRBJ2-5; 9 nucleotides align to TRBD1. V lost 1 base, J lost 5 bases, and 8 bases stayed unmatched. The CDR3 is 16 residues long. The germline V gene has CDR1 LGHNA and CDR2 YSLEER. In DNA, the CDR3 is TGCGCCAGCAGCCAAGGGTTAACAGGGGGCGGGGAGACCCAGTACTTC. Protein: CASSQGLTGGGETQYF.

The chain links TRBV5-1 to TRBJ2-7; possible D gene TRBD2, 5 bases. The germline V gene encodes CDR1 SGHRS and CDR2 YFSETQ. V lost 0 bases and J 7 bases, leaving 11 bases between the germline ends. The CDR3 spans 13 residues. The CDR3 DNA follows: TGCGCCAGCAGCTTGGGTCGGGGTCGTGAGCAGTACTTC. It translates to CASSLGRGREQYF.

This clone is a singleton in its sample. The chain is built from TRBV19 and TRBJ2-2, with 12 bases identical to TRBD2. The CDR3 runs 16 residues. V gave up 3 bases and J gave up 6 bases; unmatched junction bases: 5. Per germline, CDR1 LNHDA and CDR2 SQIVND (reference sequence). The CDR3 bases are TGTGCCAGTAGTATGAGGGGACTAGCGGGTGCCGGGGAGCTGTTTTTT. Its translation is CASSMRGLAGAGELFF.

This chain links TRBV7-6 with TRBJ2-1, with D possibly being TRBD1 or TRBD2 (5 bases each). Trimming cost V 5 bases and J 9 bases, with 14 bases left between them. This CDR3 comprises 13 residues. Germline V CDR1 and CDR2: SGHVS, FNYEAQ. This CDR3 is CASSIGESGEQFF. The CDR3 region has the DNA TGTGCCAGCAGCATAGGGGAGTCCGGTGAGCAGTTCTTC.

The chain carries TRBV5-4 and TRBJ2-1, with 15 nucleotides matching TRBD2. V shed 5 bases, J shed 9 bases, and the junction held 9 bases outside the gene matches. This CDR3 is 16 amino acids long. The germline V gene encodes CDR1 SGHNT and CDR2 YYREEE (reference sequence). CDR3 amino acids: CASRPGTSGGLGEQFF. CDR3 nucleotide sequence: TGTGCCAGCAGGCCCGGGACTAGCGGGGGGCTTGGTGAGCAGTTCTTC. Drawing the rest from reference TRBV5-4 and TRBJ2-1, the complete variable domain is ETGVTQSPTHLIKTRGQQVTLRCSSQSGHNTVSWYQQALGQGPQFIFQYYREEENGRGNFPPRFSGLQFPNYSSELNVNALELDDSALYLCASRPGTSGGLGEQFFGPGTRLTVL.

This clone was seen just once. For the CDR3, the DNA is TGTGCCAGCAGTGAAATGACAGGGTCTGAAGCCATTCAGTACTTC. Translation gives CASSEMTGSEAIQYF. V usage is TRBV25-1 and J usage is TRBJ2-4; 7 bases match TRBD1. Germline V gene data show CDR1 as MGHDK and CDR2 as SYGVNS. V was pared by 2 bases and J by 9 bases, with 10 bases of the junction left unmatched. This CDR3 comprises 15 residues.

This clone was seen only a few times. This chain links TRBV5-1 with TRBJ2-1, with a possible D match to TRBD2 (6 bases). This CDR3 has 16 residues. Germline CDR1 is SGHRS and CDR2 is YFSETQ. The V gene lost 2 bases and the J gene lost 3 bases, with 15 bases spanning the gap. CDR3 residues: CASSFDPPGLYNEQFF. The DNA for the CDR3 is TGCGCCAGCAGCTTCGACCCCCCGGGACTCTACAATGAGCAGTTCTTC.

This chain links TRBV20-1 with TRBJ2-1; D gene ambiguous. Per germline, CDR1 DFQATT and CDR2 SNEGSKA (reference sequence). V shed 5 bases and J shed 5 bases, with 4 bases lying between them. This CDR3 is built from 10 residues. The CDR3 protein is CSALNNEQFF. DNA of the CDR3: TGCAGTGCTTTAAACAATGAGCAGTTCTTC.

The V gene is TRBV18, the J gene TRBJ1-3; 8 bases agree with TRBD1. The CDR3 runs to 15 residues. CDR1 and CDR2 from the germline V gene are KGHSH and LQKENI. After removal of 3 bases from V and 4 bases from J, the junction contained 5 bases not matched to a gene. This CDR3 is CASSPSGGEGNTIYF. The CDR3 region has the DNA TGTGCCAGCTCACCGTCAGGGGGCGAAGGAAACACCATATATTTT.

The gene calls are TRBV6-5 and TRBJ2-4, with 7 bases lining up with TRBD1. Germline assignment: CDR1 MNHEY and CDR2 SVGAGI. Trimming took 5 bases from V and 8 from J; bases not matched to a gene: 9. The CDR3 consists of 14 residues. For the CDR3, the DNA is TGTGCCAGCAGTCGAAATCAGGGGGTGCACATTCAGTACTTC. Translating gives CASSRNQGVHIQYF.

This clone was seen a handful of times. The chain couples TRBV28 to TRBJ2-7; perhaps TRBD2 as D (6 bases). CDR1 is MDHEN and CDR2 is SYDVKM in the germline V gene. The CDR3 runs 17 residues. Trimming removed 0 bases at V and 0 bases at J, with 15 bases between. CDR3 region: CASSLWVGGMSSYEQYF. CDR3 sequence (DNA): TGTGCCAGCAGTTTATGGGTGGGCGGGATGTCCTCCTACGAGCAGTACTTC.

This sequence joins TRBV12-5 and TRBJ1-1, with D perhaps matching TRBD1 (5 bases). This CDR3 is 15 amino acids long. The germline V gene encodes CDR1 LGHNT and CDR2 FRNRAP. V lost 4 bases to trimming and J lost 0 bases, with 12 bases between them. The CDR3 DNA is TGTGCTAGTGGTTCCGATACGGGGGTGAACACTGAAGCTTTCTTT. Translated, it gives CASGSDTGVNTEAFF.

This clone has a handful of counts. The J gene is TRBJ2-5, the V gene TRBV5-5; 7 nucleotides line up with TRBD2. Germline V lookup: CDR1 SGHKS, CDR2 YYEKEE (reference sequence). This CDR3 is built from 19 residues. Trimming at V came to 4 bases and at J to 0 bases, leaving 18 bases not matched to a gene. CDR3 residues: CASSPRSASGPPYQETQYF. CDR3 nucleotides: TGTGCCAGCAGCCCCCGGTCGGCTAGCGGCCCTCCTTACCAAGAGACCCAGTACTTC. The entire variable domain, with the rest obtained from reference TRBV5-5 and TRBJ2-5, is as follows: DAGVTQSPTHLIKTRGQQVTLRCSPISGHKSVSWYQQVLGQGPQFIFQYYEKEERGRGNFPDRFSARQFPNYSSELNVNALLLGDSALYLCASSPRSASGPPYQETQYFGPGTRLLVL.

J is TRBJ2-3 and V is TRBV5-6, with 8 positions matching TRBD2. With 0 bases clipped from V and 2 bases from J, the junction kept 8 bases outside the gene matches. Germline V gives CDR1 SGHDT, CDR2 YYEEEE. The CDR3 is 17 amino acids. CDR3 sequence reads: CASSLVGLAGITDTQYF. The CDR3 DNA sequence: TGTGCCAGCAGCTTGGTTGGCCTAGCGGGCATCACAGATACGCAGTATTTT.

This chain joins TRBV5-1 and TRBJ2-7, with D tentatively TRBD2 (6 bases). V dropped 0 bases and J dropped 5 bases, with 12 bases sitting between them. CDR1 is SGHRS, CDR2 YFSETQ, per germline. The CDR3 sequence is 14 residues long. The chain's CDR3 is CASSLAMRGDEQYF. CDR3 sequence (DNA): TGCGCCAGCAGCTTGGCCATGCGGGGCGACGAGCAGTACTTC.

This CDR3 reads CASSSSGTTDEQFF. CDR3 nucleotides: TGTGCCAGCAGTTCAAGCGGGACGACCGATGAGCAGTTCTTC. The chain joins TRBV6-6 to TRBJ2-1; TRBD2 matches 7 bases. CDR1 MNHNY and CDR2 SVGAGI come from the germline V gene (reference sequence). The CDR3 sequence is 14 residues long. Trimming cost V 4 bases and J 8 bases; bases outside gene matches: 8.

This clone showed up just once. V and J are TRBV5-5 and TRBJ2-2; TRBD1 matches at 8 bases. This CDR3 has 15 amino acids. Looked up from germline, CDR1 is SGHKS and CDR2 is YYEKEE (reference sequence). V shed 1 base, J shed 5 bases, and the junction held 4 bases outside the gene matches. The CDR3 is CASSLQGAGTGELFF. The DNA for the CDR3 is TGTGCCAGCAGCTTGCAGGGGGCAGGTACCGGGGAGCTGTTTTTT.

Note on this clone: This sample includes further DNA sequences coding for the same CDR3. The CDR3 DNA follows: TGCGCCAGCAGCCTTGTCGGCTCCTACGAGCAGTACTTC. This encodes CASSLVGSYEQYF. The genes are TRBV5-1 and TRBJ2-7; D is undetermined. CDR3 length: 13 amino acids. Trimming removed 4 bases from V and 0 bases from J, with 8 bases in between. CDR1 SGHRS and CDR2 YFSETQ come from the germline V gene.

The chain employs TRBV30 and TRBJ2-4; D perhaps matches TRBD2 (5 bases). V shed 2 bases and J shed 0 bases, with 20 bases lying between them. The CDR3 contains 18 residues. Germline-derived CDR1 and CDR2 are GTSNPN and SVGIG (reference sequence). CDR3 loop: CAWSRAGPNVVAKNIQYF. The CDR3 DNA reads TGTGCCTGGAGTCGGGCGGGTCCGAACGTCGTAGCCAAAAACATTCAGTACTTC.

The V call is TRBV5-4, the J call TRBJ2-3, with 14 bases matching TRBD2. Germline V gene sequence: CDR1 SGHNT, CDR2 YYREEE (reference sequence). The ends lost 4 bases at V and 2 bases at J; junction bases unmatched: 6. The CDR3 covers 17 residues. The DNA of the CDR3 is TGTGCCAGCAGCGCGGGACTAGCGGGAGACCTCACAGATACGCAGTATTTT. It encodes CASSAGLAGDLTDTQYF.

The chain links TRBV9 to TRBJ1-3; D remains ambiguous. Germline lookup yields CDR1 SGDLS and CDR2 YYNGEE. V lost 2 bases and J 2 bases, leaving 17 bases between the germline ends. CDR3 length: 17 residues. CDR3 coding DNA: TGTGCCAGCAGCGTCGTTCCGGGATCAATGGCTGGAAACACCATATATTTT. Protein product: CASSVVPGSMAGNTIYF.